Below, 21 T cell receptor beta chains from the same sample are listed, as sequenced in a study of vaccination and CD4 T cells after COVID-19. The treatment was: roughly nine-day PBMC culture with coronavirus spike peptide pools or control peptides (ViraFEST assay). The antigens for these receptors are not known. CD4+ T cells that had been cultured provided DNA sequenced with the Oncomine TCR Beta short-read assay. TCRdb ran MiXCR on the PCR reads and lists one entry per CDR3 protein. The data contain more than 15,000 distinct CDR3 sequences, about 61% of them seen just once; the ten biggest clones take up more than 9%. The sequencing sample was made of CD4+ T cells from blood, cultured in vitro. Receptor source: a human donor who had recovered from COVID-19.

Only a few counts were recorded for this clonotype. V gene TRBV5-4 combines with J gene TRBJ1-3, with D tentatively TRBD1 (5 bases). Trimming took 3 bases from V and 0 from J, leaving 7 bases between them. CDR3 length: 14 amino acids. Germline CDR1 is SGHNT and CDR2 is YYREEE (reference sequence). The CDR3 loop reads CASSSRDSGNTIYF. The CDR3 DNA follows: TGTGCCAGCAGCTCCAGGGACTCTGGAAACACCATATATTTT.

This clonotype has a handful of counts. V gene TRBV18 combines with J gene TRBJ1-1; D call uncertain. This CDR3 is built from 11 residues. The V gene's germline CDR1 is KGHSH and CDR2 LQKENI. V dropped 3 bases and J dropped 2 bases, with 1 base sitting between them. CDR3 amino acids: CASSPNTEAFF. The CDR3 region has the DNA TGTGCCAGCTCACCCAACACTGAAGCTTTCTTT.

The count of this clonotype is one. The rearrangement uses TRBV7-9 and TRBJ2-1; D is unresolved. CDR1 and CDR2 (germline): SEHNR, FQNEAQ (reference sequence). V lost 5 bases, J lost 5 bases, and 7 bases lay in between. This CDR3 is built from 12 residues. The CDR3 sequence: CASSQLDNEQFF. The CDR3, as DNA: TGTGCCAGCAGCCAACTTGACAATGAGCAGTTCTTC.

V usage is TRBV19 and J usage is TRBJ2-6, with TRBD2 matching over 8 bases. The CDR3 loop spans 20 amino acids. Germline V gene sequence: CDR1 LNHDA, CDR2 SQIVND (reference sequence). J lost 1 base, V lost 5 bases, and 16 bases had no gene match. The CDR3 bases are TGTGCCAGTAGTCCATCCGGGACTAGGTTGCCCCAGTCTGGGGCCAACGTCCTGACTTTC. Protein product: CASSPSGTRLPQSGANVLTF.

The genes are TRBV28 and TRBJ2-3, with D possibly TRBD2 on 5 matching bases. Per germline, CDR1 MDHEN and CDR2 SYDVKM. V gave up 3 bases and J gave up 2 bases, with 12 bases separating them. CDR3 size: 15 residues. The CDR3, as DNA: TGTGCCAGCAGTTTCACCAGCGGCTACACAGATACGCAGTATTTT. This translates into CASSFTSGYTDTQYF.

This clonotype was counted a few times. V gene TRBV7-2 combines with J gene TRBJ2-7, with D tentatively TRBD2 (6 bases). The V end lost 1 base, the J end lost 4 bases, and 11 bases lay between the germline ends. CDR1 and CDR2 (germline): SGHTA, FQGNSA. The CDR3 totals 14 residues. The chain's CDR3 is CASSLEPGEYEQYF. CDR3 nucleotide sequence: TGTGCCAGCAGCTTAGAGCCGGGGGAATACGAGCAGTACTTC.

This chain connects TRBV5-4 to TRBJ2-7; weak D call: TRBD2 (6 bases). The V gene's germline CDR1 is SGHNT and CDR2 YYREEE (reference sequence). The CDR3 spans 14 residues. Trimming took off 5 bases at V and 6 bases at J, with 18 bases between the two ends. The CDR3 loop is CASRPGLETGEQYF. The DNA of the CDR3 is TGTGCCAGCAGACCGGGACTCGAAACGGGCGAGCAGTACTTC.

The chain combines TRBV7-3 with TRBJ2-5; D perhaps matches TRBD2 (5 bases). The CDR3 covers 15 residues. CDR1 is SGHTA, CDR2 FQGTGA, per germline. Trimming cost V 3 bases and J 2 bases, with 13 bases left between them. The CDR3 loop is CASSFLGRGQETQYF. The CDR3 region has the DNA TGTGCCAGCAGCTTCCTGGGGAGAGGACAAGAGACCCAGTACTTC.

This clonotype was detected once. The V and J genes are TRBV4-2 and TRBJ1-6; TRBD1 agrees at 7 bases. V shed 4 bases and J 9 bases; nucleotides not matched to a gene: 9. Germline V gene lookup returns CDR1 LGHNA and CDR2 YNFKEQ. The CDR3 extends over 15 amino acids. The CDR3 DNA reads as TGTGCCAGCAGCCGGAACCGGGACAGTGTTTCACCCCTCCACTTT. Amino acid sequence: CASSRNRDSVSPLHF.

Here the CDR3 DNA reads TGTGCCATCTCCTCCGGACTGTACAATCAGCCCCAGCATTTT. This codes for CAISSGLYNQPQHF. The chain combines TRBV10-3 with TRBJ1-5, with D unresolved. Trimming left V 8 bases short and J 3 bases short, with 14 bases between. CDR3 length equals 14 residues. Germline V gene data show CDR1 as ENHRY and CDR2 as SYGVKD.

The chain is built from TRBV7-2 and TRBJ2-3; 9 bases fit TRBD2. Per the germline V gene, CDR1 is SGHTA and CDR2 is FQGNSA. The CDR3 totals 15 residues. With V trimmed by 2 bases and J by 3 bases, 3 bases remained unmatched. CDR3 residues: CASSLSSGVTDTQYF. The CDR3 DNA sequence: TGTGCCAGCAGCTTATCTAGCGGGGTTACAGATACGCAGTATTTT.

V gene TRBV4-1 combines with J gene TRBJ1-3; 8 bases map to TRBD1. Germline trimming cut 3 bases from V and 0 bases from J; bases unmatched to any gene: 10. Per the germline V gene, CDR1 is MGHRA and CDR2 is YSYEKL. The CDR3 is 18 residues long. The CDR3 nucleotides read TGCGCCAGCAGCCACCCGAACCGGGACAGGTTCTCTGGAAACACCATATATTTT. Translated, it gives CASSHPNRDRFSGNTIYF.

This chain joins TRBV27 and TRBJ2-2; the match to TRBD2 covers 7 bases. CDR1 and CDR2 from the germline V gene are MNHEY and SMNVEV (reference sequence). The V gene end was trimmed by 2 bases and the J gene end by 5 bases; junction bases not matched to a gene: 8. CDR3 length: 16 residues. For the CDR3, the DNA is TGTGCCAGCAGTTTACGTAGCAGGGAGGGTACCGGGGAGCTGTTTTTT. This encodes CASSLRSREGTGELFF.

The chain carries TRBV11-3 and TRBJ2-1, with 8 bases fitting TRBD2. The germline gives CDR1 SGHNT, CDR2 YENEEA. CDR3 size: 19 residues. The junction had 14 bases not matched to a gene; V was cut back by 4 bases and J by 0 bases. The CDR3 is CASSSRTSRQFRSYNEQFF. The CDR3 region has the DNA TGTGCCAGCAGCTCCAGGACTAGCCGACAATTCCGCTCCTACAATGAGCAGTTCTTC. The whole variable domain, filled in from reference TRBV11-3 and TRBJ2-1, reads EAGVVQSPRYKIIEKKQPVAFWCNPISGHNTLYWYLQNLGQGPELLIRYENEEAVDDSQLPKDRFSAERLKGVDSTLKIQPAELGDSAVYLCASSSRTSRQFRSYNEQFFGPGTRLTVL.

The chain carries TRBV12-3 or TRBV12-4 and TRBJ2-1; a possible D gene is TRBD1 (6 bases). V lost 5 bases and J lost 13, with 21 bases in between. This CDR3 has 14 residues. The CDR3, as DNA: TGTGCCAGCAGTAGACAGGACGATTATGGGGGTCAGTTCTTC. Translation: CASSRQDDYGGQFF.

The rearrangement links TRBV6-1 to TRBJ1-2; 10 bases align to TRBD1. This CDR3 is 13 amino acids long. Per the germline V gene, CDR1 is MNHNS and CDR2 is SASEGT. After removal of 7 bases from V and 10 bases from J, the junction contained 9 bases not matched to a gene. As DNA, the CDR3 is TGTGCCAGCAAACAGACAGGGGGCGCAGACTACACCTTC. Its translation is CASKQTGGADYTF.

CDR3 region: CSARDGTANTEAFF. The DNA of the CDR3 is TGCAGTGCTAGAGACGGGACAGCGAACACTGAAGCTTTCTTT. The gene calls are TRBV20-1 and TRBJ1-1; TRBD1 matches 7 bases. CDR3 length equals 14 residues. V was pared by 0 bases and J by 1 base, with 2 bases of the junction left unmatched. Looked up from germline, CDR1 is DFQATT and CDR2 is SNEGSKA (reference sequence).

This rearrangement joins TRBV10-3 to TRBJ1-5; D gene ambiguous. This CDR3 is 17 amino acids long. The germline gives CDR1 ENHRY, CDR2 SYGVKD. V lost 3 bases to trimming and J lost 5 bases, with 20 bases between them. The CDR3 DNA is TGTGCCATCAGTGATTCTCATGGGTTTGGGGAGGATCAGCCCCAGCATTTT. It codes for CAISDSHGFGEDQPQHF.

Turning to this clonotype: The junction and the germline gene differ at one end; a read error may be behind it. The DNA of the CDR3 is TGCGCCAGCAGCTCTTCCCTGGGGACCGGGGAGCTGTTTTTT. Residues: CASSSSLGTGELFF. The rearrangement joins TRBV7-9 to TRBJ2-2; D unresolved. The CDR3 consists of 14 residues. Germline CDR1 is SEHNR and CDR2 is FQNEAQ (reference sequence).

The chain has TRBV15 and TRBJ1-4, with D perhaps matching TRBD1 (5 bases). Per the germline V gene, CDR1 is LNHNV and CDR2 is YYDKDF (reference sequence). The CDR3 is 15 residues long. Trimming cost V 3 bases and J 8 bases, with 16 bases left between them. CDR3 DNA sequence: TGTGCCACCAGCAGCGCCCTACGGGACGGCGAAAAACTGTTTTTT. Its protein is CATSSALRDGEKLFF.

The chain combines TRBV5-1 with TRBJ2-7; 10 bases are shared with TRBD2. The CDR3 is 14 amino acids. J gave up 8 bases and V 0 bases, and 5 bases lay outside the gene matches. Germline assignment: CDR1 SGHRS and CDR2 YFSETQ. Here the CDR3 DNA reads TGCGCCAGCAGCTTGGGGCTAGCGGGAGTTCAGCAGTACTTC. It codes for CASSLGLAGVQQYF.